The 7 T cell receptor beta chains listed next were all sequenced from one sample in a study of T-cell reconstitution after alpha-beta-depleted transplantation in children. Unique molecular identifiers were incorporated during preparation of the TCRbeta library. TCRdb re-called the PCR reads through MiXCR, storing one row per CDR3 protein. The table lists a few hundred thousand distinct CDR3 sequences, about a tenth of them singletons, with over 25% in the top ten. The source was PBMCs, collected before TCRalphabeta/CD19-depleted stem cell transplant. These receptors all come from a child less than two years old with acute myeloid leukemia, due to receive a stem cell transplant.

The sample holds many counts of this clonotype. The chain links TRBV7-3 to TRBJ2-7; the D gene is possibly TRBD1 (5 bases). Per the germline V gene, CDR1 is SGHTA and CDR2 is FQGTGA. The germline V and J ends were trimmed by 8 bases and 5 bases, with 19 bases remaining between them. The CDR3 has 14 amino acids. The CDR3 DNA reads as TGTGCCAGCGCCGAGGCAGGGAACGAAAACGAGCAGTACTTC. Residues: CASAEAGNENEQYF.

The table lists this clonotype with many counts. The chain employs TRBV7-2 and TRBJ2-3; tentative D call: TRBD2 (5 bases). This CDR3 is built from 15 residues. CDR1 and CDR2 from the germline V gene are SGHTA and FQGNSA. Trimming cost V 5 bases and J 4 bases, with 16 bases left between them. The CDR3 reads CASSEKASSADTQYF. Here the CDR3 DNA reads TGTGCCAGCAGCGAAAAGGCTAGCTCCGCAGATACGCAGTATTTT.

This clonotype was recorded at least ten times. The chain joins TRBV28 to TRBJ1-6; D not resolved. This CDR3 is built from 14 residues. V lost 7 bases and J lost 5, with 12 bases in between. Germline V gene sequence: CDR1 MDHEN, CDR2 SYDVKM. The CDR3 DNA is TGTGCCAGCAACAAGGTCACCCATAATTCACCCCTCCACTTT. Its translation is CASNKVTHNSPLHF.

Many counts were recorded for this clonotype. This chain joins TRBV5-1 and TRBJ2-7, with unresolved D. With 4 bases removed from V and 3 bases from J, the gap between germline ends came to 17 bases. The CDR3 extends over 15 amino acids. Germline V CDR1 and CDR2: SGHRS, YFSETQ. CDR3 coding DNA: TGCGCCAGCAGCGACGAGGTGGCCTCCATCTACGAGCAGTACTTC. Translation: CASSDEVASIYEQYF.

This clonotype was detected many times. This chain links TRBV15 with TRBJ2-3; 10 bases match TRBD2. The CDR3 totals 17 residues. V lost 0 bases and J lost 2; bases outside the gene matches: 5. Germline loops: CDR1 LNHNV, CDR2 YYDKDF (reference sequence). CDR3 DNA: TGTGCCACCAGCAGAGATCTAGCGGGAGTCGTCACAGATACGCAGTATTTT. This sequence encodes CATSRDLAGVVTDTQYF.

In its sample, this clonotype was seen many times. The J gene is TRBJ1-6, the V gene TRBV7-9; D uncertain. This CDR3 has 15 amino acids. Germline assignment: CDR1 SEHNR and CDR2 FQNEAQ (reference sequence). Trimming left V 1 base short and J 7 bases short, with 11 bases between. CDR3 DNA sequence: TGTGCCAGCAGCTTAGGGACGGTCTCCAATTCACCCCTCCACTTT. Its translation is CASSLGTVSNSPLHF.

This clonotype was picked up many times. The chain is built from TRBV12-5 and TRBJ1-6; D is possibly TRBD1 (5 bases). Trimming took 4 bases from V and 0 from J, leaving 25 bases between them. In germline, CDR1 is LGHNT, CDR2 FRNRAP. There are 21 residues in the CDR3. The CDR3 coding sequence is TGTGCTAGTGGTTCGACCCAGGGAGGGGTTTCCTTAAGCTCCTATAATTCACCCCTCCACTTT. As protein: CASGSTQGGVSLSSYNSPLHF.